This T cell receptor beta chain came from a study of cytomegalovirus exposure and HLA in healthy donors. Background on the study: An earlier analysis found under 130 million unique TCR beta sequences from approximately 170 million T cells.

PCR used 60 Vbeta primers and 13 Jbeta primers. Data came from immunoSEQ multiplex PCR; TCRdb stores just in-frame clones and leaves some out. Of approximately 140,000 clones in the sample, 79% were seen once. V lost 6 bases, J lost 4 bases, and 9 bases stayed unmatched. Germline CDR1 MDHEN, CDR2 SYDVKM. The CDR3 has 15 residues. This clone has only one observation. Sequenced: PBMCs. The receptor was derived from a woman in her thirties or forties in good health and CMV-seropositive. The V gene is TRBV28, the J gene TRBJ1-5, with TRBD1 matching over 7 bases. CDR3 region: CASSIHNRGNQPQHF. CDR3 nucleotide sequence: TGTGCCAGCAGCATCCATAACAGGGGAAATCAGCCCCAGCATTTT.